The next 22 T cell receptor beta chains were all read from a single sample in a study of type 1 regulatory T cells. TCRdb itself ran the reads through MiXCR, one entry per CDR3 protein. The repertoire holds some 15,000 distinct CDR3 sequences, with roughly an eighth as singletons. Antigens for these TCRs are unknown. The sequenced sample was cultured T cells, either the whole culture or a sorted T cell fraction (not recorded which). These TCRs come from a human donor in good health.

Comment on this clonotype: Mismatch with germline at one junction end may stem from a read error. The chain joins TRBV7-2 to TRBJ1-2; D not resolved. The CDR3 runs 14 residues. Looked up from germline, CDR1 is SGHTA and CDR2 is FQGNSA. DNA of the CDR3: TGCGCCAACAGCTCCTCCCACAGCAACTATGGCTACACCTTC. As protein: CANSSSHSNYGYTF.

The chain employs TRBV20-1 and TRBJ1-1; D is unclear. The CDR3 is 14 amino acids. Germline V lookup: CDR1 DFQATT, CDR2 SNEGSKA (reference sequence). V lost 4 bases and J 0 bases, leaving 12 bases between the germline ends. The CDR3 spells CSANIPSVNTEAFF. The DNA of the CDR3 is TGCAGTGCTAACATCCCCAGCGTGAACACTGAAGCTTTCTTT.

This clonotype was seen a handful of times. The chain joins TRBV5-1 to TRBJ2-7, with 9 bases lining up with TRBD1. This CDR3 has 16 amino acids. Germline assignment: CDR1 SGHRS and CDR2 YFSETQ. Trimming at V came to 0 bases and at J to 5 bases, leaving 9 bases not matched to a gene. The CDR3 nucleotides read TGCGCCAGCAGCTTGGGTTGGGGGACAGGGCCCAACGAGCAGTACTTC. Translation gives CASSLGWGTGPNEQYF. The whole variable domain, remainder taken from reference TRBV5-1 and TRBJ2-7, is KAGVTQTPRYLIKTRGQQVTLSCSPISGHRSVSWYQQTPGQGLQFLFEYFSETQRNKGNFPGRFSGRQFSNSRSEMNVSTLELGDSALYLCASSLGWGTGPNEQYFGPGTRLTVT.

There are many counts of this clonotype. This rearrangement joins TRBV19 to TRBJ1-6; the D is unclear. Per the germline V gene, CDR1 is LNHDA and CDR2 is SQIVND (reference sequence). This CDR3 has 12 residues. V lost 3 bases to trimming and J lost 7 bases, with 4 bases between them. CDR3 nucleotide sequence: TGTGCCAGTAGTATGGACAATTCACCCCTCCACTTT. Translated: CASSMDNSPLHF.

The gene calls are TRBV10-3 and TRBJ2-1; weak D call: TRBD2 (5 bases). The CDR3 runs to 15 residues. Germline values: CDR1 ENHRY, CDR2 SYGVKD. Trimming took off 6 bases at V and 0 bases at J, with 12 bases between the two ends. The CDR3, as DNA: TGTGCCATCAGAGCTAGCCCCAACTCCTACAATGAGCAGTTCTTC. Residues: CAIRASPNSYNEQFF.

There are many counts of this clonotype. The rearrangement joins TRBV5-6 to TRBJ2-7; 11 positions match TRBD2. Germline V gene data show CDR1 as SGHDT and CDR2 as YYEEEE. Unmatched junction bases numbered 6, after V lost 3 bases and J lost 4 bases. The CDR3 length is 15 residues. The CDR3 protein is CASSSGTSGLYEQYF. DNA of the CDR3: TGTGCCAGCAGCTCCGGGACTAGCGGCTTGTACGAGCAGTACTTC.

In its sample, this clonotype was seen many times. Germline and junction disagree at one end, which may indicate a read error. V and J are TRBV18 and TRBJ2-5; no clear D gene. CDR1 and CDR2 (germline): KGHSH, LQKENI. This CDR3 contains 12 residues. The DNA of the CDR3 is TGTGCCAGCTCACCGGATCAAGCGACCCAGTACTTC. It codes for CASSPDQATQYF.

Many counts were recorded for this clonotype. The chain couples TRBV5-1 to TRBJ2-7; 7 bases are a match to TRBD2. Germline CDR1 and CDR2: SGHRS and YFSETQ. V lost 4 bases to trimming and J lost 4 bases; unmatched junction nucleotides: 11. The CDR3 totals 15 residues. CDR3 coding DNA: TGCGCCAGCAGCCCGGAGAGCGGGATTCGGTACGAGCAGTACTTC. It codes for CASSPESGIRYEQYF.

This clonotype was seen repeatedly, ten times or more. The J gene is TRBJ2-5, the V gene TRBV4-1; D may match TRBD1 or TRBD2 (5 bases each). Trimming left V 2 bases short and J 3 bases short, with 10 bases between. The CDR3 runs to 14 residues. The germline V gene encodes CDR1 MGHRA and CDR2 YSYEKL. The CDR3 nucleotides read TGCGCCAGCAGCCAAACGGGGACCGAAGAGACCCAGTACTTC. As protein: CASSQTGTEETQYF.

This clonotype was seen ten or more times. V gene TRBV9 combines with J gene TRBJ2-7; D possibly matches TRBD1 or TRBD2 (6 bases each). CDR1 SGDLS and CDR2 YYNGEE come from the germline V gene. This CDR3 spans 14 amino acids. V was pared by 4 bases and J by 1 base, with 12 bases between. The CDR3 spells CASSRGGTSYEQYF. CDR3 nucleotide sequence: TGTGCCAGCAGCCGGGGCGGGACATCCTACGAGCAGTACTTC. The full variable domain, completed using reference TRBV9 and TRBJ2-7, is DSGVTQTPKHLITATGQRVTLRCSPRSGDLSVYWYQQSLDQGLQFLIQYYNGEERAKGNILERFSAQQFPDLHSELNLSSLELGDSALYFCASSRGGTSYEQYFGPGTRLTVT.

As for this clonotype: A much bigger clone sits one base away, suggesting this may be a read error. The chain recombines TRBV30 with TRBJ2-7, with D possibly being TRBD1 or TRBD2 (6 bases each). CDR1 and CDR2 (germline): GTSNPN, SVGIG (reference sequence). With 5 bases removed from V and 2 bases from J, the gap between germline ends came to 13 bases. The CDR3 totals 13 residues. CDR3 in DNA: TGTGCCTGGGCATCAGGGGAGGCCTACGAGCAGTACTTC. It translates to CAWASGEAYEQYF.

This clonotype was detected many times. V and J are TRBV10-3 and TRBJ1-5; tentative D call: TRBD1 (6 bases). Germline loops: CDR1 ENHRY, CDR2 SYGVKD. V was shortened by 2 bases and J by 9 bases, with 14 bases between the two germline ends. CDR3 length: 14 amino acids. CDR3 in amino acids: CAISEDQGGLPQHF. Written as DNA, the CDR3 is TGTGCCATCAGTGAGGACCAAGGGGGGCTGCCCCAGCATTTT.

This clonotype was seen many times. The V call is TRBV30, the J call TRBJ1-6; D unresolved. Germline assignment: CDR1 GTSNPN and CDR2 SVGIG (reference sequence). Trimming shortened V by 1 base and J by 8 bases, and 6 bases separated the two germline ends. The CDR3 loop spans 12 amino acids. This CDR3 reads CAWSGMYSPLHF. DNA for the CDR3: TGTGCCTGGAGTGGCATGTATTCACCCCTCCACTTT. The entire variable domain, with the rest obtained from reference TRBV30 and TRBJ1-6, is as follows: SQTIHQWPATLVQPVGSPLSLECTVEGTSNPNLYWYRQAAGRGLQLLFYSVGIGQISSEVPQNLSASRPQDRQFILSSKKLLLSDSGFYLCAWSGMYSPLHFGNGTRLTVT.

This clonotype appeared many times. J is TRBJ1-1 and V is TRBV29-1, with D perhaps matching TRBD1 (5 bases). Germline CDR1 reads SQVTM; CDR2 reads ANQGSEA. The CDR3 is 13 residues long. The V gene lost 6 bases and the J gene lost 4 bases, with 15 bases spanning the gap. The CDR3 reads CSVGVAGGTEAFF. The CDR3 DNA follows: TGCAGCGTGGGGGTGGCAGGTGGCACTGAAGCTTTCTTT.

In its sample, this clonotype was seen many times. The J gene is TRBJ2-5, the V gene TRBV5-5, with D tentatively TRBD1 (6 bases). Looked up from germline, CDR1 is SGHKS and CDR2 is YYEKEE (reference sequence). The ends were cut back, 1 base at V and 5 bases at J, with 15 bases in the middle. This CDR3 has 15 amino acids. The CDR3 bases are TGTGCCAGCAGCTTGAGGGGGAGTTCTGGGGAGACCCAGTACTTC. Amino acids: CASSLRGSSGETQYF.

This clonotype occurred many times. The chain combines TRBV28 with TRBJ1-1, with a tentative D call TRBD1 (6 bases). V lost 5 bases and J 1 base, leaving 20 bases between the germline ends. The CDR3 contains 17 residues. Germline loops: CDR1 MDHEN, CDR2 SYDVKM. The CDR3 nucleotides read TGTGCCAGCAGTACACCAAGGGGGGAGGGGCGGAACACTGAAGCTTTCTTT. Its translation: CASSTPRGEGRNTEAFF.

This clonotype was counted at least ten times. The chain couples TRBV12-3 or TRBV12-4 to TRBJ2-2, with 9 bases identical to TRBD1. J lost 5 bases, V lost 0 bases, and 7 bases had no gene match. The CDR3 runs 17 residues. CDR3 bases: TGTGCCAGCAGTTTAGCCCGGACAGGGGTATCAACCGGGGAGCTGTTTTTT. It translates to CASSLARTGVSTGELFF.

In its sample, this clonotype was seen many times. The chain carries TRBV18 and TRBJ1-5; no clear D gene. The CDR3 extends over 13 amino acids. V lost 6 bases, J lost 3 bases, and 9 bases lay in between. CDR1 and CDR2 from the germline V gene are KGHSH and LQKENI. CDR3 sequence (DNA): TGTGCCAGCTCCCCGGGGATCAATCAGCCCCAGCATTTT. It encodes CASSPGINQPQHF.

This clonotype was picked up many times. J is TRBJ2-3 and V is TRBV20-1, with 14 nucleotides matching TRBD2. The length of the CDR3 is 12 residues. The germline gives CDR1 DFQATT, CDR2 SNEGSKA (reference sequence). The CDR3 reads CGTSGSSDTQYF. CDR3 DNA sequence: TGCGGGACTAGCGGGAGCTCAGATACGCAGTATTTT.

This clonotype qualifies as medium-sized (0.01 to 0.1%). The chain has TRBV15 and TRBJ1-1; no definite D call. Looked up from germline, CDR1 is LNHNV and CDR2 is YYDKDF (reference sequence). The CDR3 consists of 13 residues. V lost 6 bases, J lost 4 bases, and 12 bases lay in between. The CDR3 loop reads CATRAAGGTEAFF. The CDR3 bases are TGTGCCACCAGAGCGGCGGGTGGCACTGAAGCTTTCTTT.

This clonotype came up many times. The chain recombines TRBV7-9 with TRBJ2-2, with D tentatively TRBD1 or TRBD2 (5 bases each). V lost 5 bases and J lost 0, with 10 bases in between. From germline, CDR1 is SEHNR and CDR2 FQNEAQ (reference sequence). The CDR3 sequence is 15 residues long. CDR3 DNA: TGTGCCAGCAGCCCTCGGGGACCGAACACCGGGGAGCTGTTTTTT. It codes for CASSPRGPNTGELFF.

The chain couples TRBV5-4 to TRBJ1-5; TRBD1 matches at 12 bases. This CDR3 region has 16 residues. Germline trimming cut 0 bases from V and 4 bases from J; bases unmatched to any gene: 2. The V gene's germline CDR1 is SGHNT and CDR2 YYREEE (reference sequence). The CDR3 reads CASSLGGQGANQPQHF. The CDR3 DNA is TGTGCCAGCAGCTTGGGGGGACAGGGGGCGAATCAGCCCCAGCATTTT. The full variable domain, rest sourced from reference TRBV5-4 and TRBJ1-5, is ETGVTQSPTHLIKTRGQQVTLRCSSQSGHNTVSWYQQALGQGPQFIFQYYREEENGRGNFPPRFSGLQFPNYSSELNVNALELDDSALYLCASSLGGQGANQPQHFGDGTRLSIL.